The source of this TCR beta chain is a study of CD8 T cells in ankylosing spondylitis. Via MiXCR, TCRdb re-called the 5' RACE reads, giving one row per CDR3 protein. The data show approximately 150,000 distinct CDR3 sequences, with roughly 34% seen just once and about 6% held by the top ten. General study points: As for the disease-linked clones, they showed a CD8+ phenotype and occurred at relatively low frequencies in peripheral blood.

Worth noting for this clonotype: Its specificity is not known.

The sample consisted of synovial fluid, either unsorted or a sorted T cell fraction (not recorded which). This clonotype originated in a male donor with ankylosing spondylitis.

CDR3 sequence (DNA): TGTGCCAGCAGCTCCGCTAGCGTGGCCACCTACAATGAGCAGTTCTTC. Protein sequence: CASSSASVATYNEQFF. The chain links TRBV7-2 to TRBJ2-1, with a weak D call TRBD2 (6 bases). The CDR3 consists of 16 residues. In germline, CDR1 is SGHTA, CDR2 FQGNSA. V was trimmed by 4 bases and J by 2 bases, leaving 15 bases between them.